This TCR beta chain is drawn from a study of blood T cells in healthy people across ages. Study-level results: Using unsorted PBMCs precluded a conclusive naive versus antigen-experienced comparison.

In the case of this clonotype: Its specificity is not known.

The CDR3 covers 14 residues. The germline V and J ends were trimmed by 6 bases and 0 bases, with 12 bases remaining between them. Primed by a sample-barcoded 5' primer and a J-beta primer mix, a second PCR proceeded for 7 to 11 cycles. TCRdb processed the 5' RACE reads anew with MiXCR; each CDR3 protein has one entry. Altogether roughly 800,000 distinct CDR3 sequences are present, about three fifths being singletons, with the ten largest covering around 20%. The clonotype comes from a man between 25 and 39 years old in good health. Sequencing was done on a sample of blood. The rearrangement joins TRBV12-3 or TRBV12-4 to TRBJ2-7, with D perhaps matching TRBD1 (6 bases). CDR3 DNA sequence: TGTGCCAGCAGGTTAACGGACAGCTCCTACGAGCAGTACTTC. Protein: CASRLTDSSYEQYF.